The 30 T cell receptor beta chains below come from one sample, sequenced in a study of T cells after yellow fever vaccination. In TCRdb, the 5' RACE reads were re-called with MiXCR into one record per CDR3 protein. The sample lists hundreds of thousands of distinct CDR3 sequences, approximately 13% occurring once. The source material was PBMCs, sampled on the day of the yellow fever booster vaccination. These receptor sequences come from a man younger than 40 who received the YFV17D yellow fever vaccine.

This clonotype has more than one count but fewer than ten. V is TRBV6-5 and J is TRBJ2-1, with D perhaps matching TRBD2 (5 bases). Germline values: CDR1 MNHEY, CDR2 SVGAGI. Trimming took off 0 bases at V and 0 bases at J, with 15 bases between the two ends. The CDR3 runs to 18 residues. The CDR3: CASSYSARAVSSYNEQFF. DNA for the CDR3: TGTGCCAGCAGTTACTCTGCGCGGGCTGTAAGCTCCTACAATGAGCAGTTCTTC.

V and J are TRBV7-2 and TRBJ2-6, with D possibly being TRBD1 (5 bases). The germline V gene has CDR1 SGHTA and CDR2 FQGNSA. CDR3 length: 15 amino acids. V lost 0 bases and J lost 4, with 7 bases in between. CDR3 DNA: TGTGCCAGCAGCTTAGCCAGGGCCGGGGCCAACGTCCTGACTTTC. As protein: CASSLARAGANVLTF.

The J gene is TRBJ2-7, the V gene TRBV28; D might be TRBD2 (6 bases). The CDR3 totals 16 residues. Germline V lookup: CDR1 MDHEN, CDR2 SYDVKM. V lost 1 base to trimming and J lost 3 bases, with 16 bases between them. The CDR3 region has the DNA TGTGCCAGCAGTTTATCTGCAGCGGGCTCTTACTACGAGCAGTACTTC. Its translation: CASSLSAAGSYYEQYF.

The CDR3 region has the DNA TGTGCCAGCAGTTGGGGACTAGCGGGAGGAGGGGACGAGCAGTACTTC. Translation gives CASSWGLAGGGDEQYF. The V call is TRBV12-3 or TRBV12-4, the J call TRBJ2-7, with 15 bases lining up with TRBD2. The length of the CDR3 is 16 residues. After removal of 4 bases from V and 5 bases from J, the junction contained 6 bases not matched to a gene.

V usage is TRBV12-3 or TRBV12-4 and J usage is TRBJ2-1, with 10 bases that match TRBD2. The CDR3 sequence is 15 residues long. Germline trimming cut 1 base from V and 9 bases from J; bases unmatched to any gene: 6. The CDR3 reads CASSLVAAGGGEQFF. CDR3 DNA: TGTGCCAGCAGTTTAGTGGCAGCGGGAGGGGGTGAGCAGTTCTTC.

The table lists this clonotype with a few counts. The genes are TRBV29-1 and TRBJ2-1; 14 bases line up with TRBD2. The germline CDR1 and CDR2 sequences are SQVTM and ANQGSEA. V was pared by 7 bases and J by 2 bases, with 10 bases of the junction left unmatched. This CDR3 region has 17 residues. The DNA for the CDR3 is TGCAGCGGCTCGGGACTAGCGGGAGACGGCCCCTACAATGAGCAGTTCTTC. It specifies CSGSGLAGDGPYNEQFF.

The rearrangement joins TRBV7-2 to TRBJ2-5; D may be TRBD2 (7 bases). The CDR3 has 15 amino acids. Germline CDR1 is SGHTA and CDR2 is FQGNSA. The V end was cut by 5 bases, the J end by 5 bases, with 18 bases between. The chain's CDR3 is CASSPWTRGGETQYF. CDR3 DNA sequence: TGTGCCAGCAGCCCTTGGACTAGAGGGGGGGAGACCCAGTACTTC.

This clonotype was picked up a small number of times. V usage is TRBV2 and J usage is TRBJ2-7, with 9 bases identical to TRBD1. Germline CDR1 and CDR2: SNHLY and FYNNEI. The CDR3 loop spans 14 amino acids. V was clipped by 8 bases and J by 1 base; unmatched bases: 6. Here the CDR3 reads CASLKQGASYEQYF. CDR3 sequence (DNA): TGTGCCAGCCTTAAACAGGGGGCGTCCTACGAGCAGTACTTC. The variable domain in full, with the rest retrieved from reference TRBV2 and TRBJ2-7, is EPEVTQTPSHQVTQMGQEVILRCVPISNHLYFYWYRQILGQKVEFLVSFYNNEISEKSEIFDDQFSVERPDGSNFTLKIRSTKLEDSAMYFCASLKQGASYEQYFGPGTRLTVT.

The table lists this clonotype with a few counts. V usage is TRBV11-2 and J usage is TRBJ2-2; D gene uncertain. V was trimmed by 6 bases and J by 7 bases, leaving 6 bases between them. The CDR3 runs 11 residues. From germline, CDR1 is SGHAT and CDR2 FQNNGV. The CDR3 sequence: CASRAGGELFF. CDR3 DNA sequence: TGTGCCAGCAGGGCTGGCGGGGAGCTGTTTTTT.

This chain joins TRBV24-1 and TRBJ1-1; D unclear. Per germline, CDR1 KGHDR and CDR2 SFDVKD. CDR3 length: 12 amino acids. The ends were cut back, 2 bases at V and 8 bases at J, with 8 bases in the middle. The CDR3 DNA is TGTGCCACCAGTGATTGGAAGAGCGAAGCTTTCTTT. It specifies CATSDWKSEAFF.

V usage is TRBV12-3 or TRBV12-4 and J usage is TRBJ1-1, with a possible D match to TRBD1 (5 bases). The V and J ends lost 5 bases and 4 bases respectively, with 14 bases between them. The CDR3 consists of 14 residues. As DNA, the CDR3 is TGTGCCAGCAGTCCGTCCAGGGTGGGCACTGAAGCTTTCTTT. This sequence encodes CASSPSRVGTEAFF.

This clonotype was counted at least ten times. The chain recombines TRBV7-6 with TRBJ2-5; D gene uncertain. Trimming took off 5 bases at V and 7 bases at J, with 20 bases between the two ends. Germline values: CDR1 SGHVS, CDR2 FNYEAQ. The CDR3 is 15 residues long. DNA of the CDR3: TGTGCCAGCAGCCCAAGGACGGGTCCCAAGAGGACCCAGTACTTC. Translation: CASSPRTGPKRTQYF.

This clonotype was seen a handful of times. The chain recombines TRBV28 with TRBJ2-3, with TRBD2 matching over 8 bases. With 5 bases clipped from V and 3 bases from J, the junction kept 13 bases outside the gene matches. This CDR3 is built from 17 residues. CDR1 and CDR2 from the germline V gene are MDHEN and SYDVKM. CDR3 sequence (DNA): TGTGCCAGCAGTCCCCCGCGTCTAGCGGGCGTTACAGATACGCAGTATTTT. It specifies CASSPPRLAGVTDTQYF.

This clonotype was picked up a small number of times. CDR3 protein: CASRDAGSNEQFF. CDR3 in DNA: TGTGCCAGCAGAGACGCTGGGAGCAATGAGCAGTTCTTC. The V call is TRBV3-1, the J call TRBJ2-1, with D perhaps TRBD2 (5 bases). Germline assignment: CDR1 LGHDT and CDR2 YNNKEL (reference sequence). CDR3 size: 13 residues. V lost 6 bases to trimming and J lost 6 bases, with 12 bases between them.

The rearrangement links TRBV12-3 or TRBV12-4 to TRBJ2-2; D gene ambiguous. V shed 11 bases and J shed 4 bases, with 11 bases lying between them. The CDR3 has 12 amino acids. CDR3 sequence reads: CAATGPTGELFF. CDR3 DNA: TGTGCCGCCACCGGCCCCACCGGGGAGCTGTTTTTT.

This rearrangement joins TRBV24-1 to TRBJ2-5; 12 bases agree with TRBD1. Germline V gives CDR1 KGHDR, CDR2 SFDVKD. V lost 3 bases to trimming and J lost 5 bases; unmatched junction nucleotides: 3. The CDR3 extends over 15 amino acids. The CDR3 region is CATSDGTGGRETQYF. CDR3 nucleotides: TGTGCCACCAGTGATGGGACAGGGGGCAGGGAGACCCAGTACTTC.

This clonotype was seen only a few times. The gene calls are TRBV10-3 and TRBJ1-6, with 7 bases lining up with TRBD1. With 3 bases clipped from V and 7 bases from J, the junction kept 6 bases outside the gene matches. The germline gives CDR1 ENHRY, CDR2 SYGVKD. The CDR3 spans 15 residues. CDR3 residues: CAISDGTAKNSPLHF. Written as DNA, the CDR3 is TGTGCCATCAGTGATGGGACAGCTAAAAATTCACCCCTCCACTTT.

V is TRBV7-2 and J is TRBJ1-5; no firm D call. CDR3 length: 15 amino acids. V was clipped by 1 base and J by 7 bases, with 14 bases between them. From germline, CDR1 is SGHTA and CDR2 FQGNSA. This CDR3 is CASSLGQVGGQPQHF. CDR3 sequence (DNA): TGTGCCAGCAGCTTAGGGCAGGTTGGAGGACAGCCCCAGCATTTT.

Many counts were recorded for this clonotype. An end of the junction differs from the germline gene, which may be a read error. The V and J genes are TRBV5-1 and TRBJ2-7, with a weak D call TRBD1 (6 bases). Germline CDR1 SGHRS, CDR2 YFSETQ. The CDR3 totals 14 residues. DNA for the CDR3: TGTGCCAGCAGCTTAGGGGGACGAACCTACGAGCAGTACTTC. Amino acids: CASSLGGRTYEQYF.

This clonotype occurred a few times. The gene calls are TRBV18 and TRBJ2-5; 11 bases fit TRBD1. V was clipped by 4 bases and J by 4 bases; unmatched bases: 8. CDR1 and CDR2 (germline): KGHSH, LQKENI. This CDR3 comprises 16 residues. CDR3 sequence reads: CASSRTGTGGAETQYF. CDR3 in DNA: TGTGCCAGCTCACGAACCGGGACAGGGGGTGCAGAGACCCAGTACTTC.

This clonotype has just a few counts. The CDR3: CASSLNWDTGELFF. Written as DNA, the CDR3 is TGTGCCAGCAGCTTAAATTGGGACACCGGGGAGCTGTTTTTT. The chain uses TRBV7-2 and TRBJ2-2; D ambiguous. V shed 2 bases and J shed 3 bases, with 7 bases lying between them. Germline V gene lookup returns CDR1 SGHTA and CDR2 FQGNSA. The CDR3 extends over 14 amino acids.

Many counts were recorded for this clonotype. The gene calls are TRBV5-1 and TRBJ2-1; 15 nucleotides match TRBD2. J was trimmed by 1 base and V by 2 bases; bases with no gene match: 10. The germline CDR1 and CDR2 sequences are SGHRS and YFSETQ. This CDR3 has 20 residues. CDR3 DNA sequence: TGCGCCAGCAGCTTACCGGAGAGGGGACTAGCGGGAGGTTCCTACAATGAGCAGTTCTTC. Residues: CASSLPERGLAGGSYNEQFF.

This clonotype was detected a few times. The CDR3 reads CASSYSSGRTIYEQYF. DNA of the CDR3: TGTGCCAGCAGTTATTCTAGCGGGAGGACGATCTACGAGCAGTACTTC. This rearrangement joins TRBV6-2 or TRBV6-3 to TRBJ2-7; 11 nucleotides agree with TRBD2. J was trimmed by 3 bases and V by 3 bases; bases with no gene match: 7. Germline CDR1 and CDR2: MNHEY and SVGEGT. CDR3 size: 16 residues.

There are a few counts of this clonotype. The J gene is TRBJ2-3, the V gene TRBV7-6; D unresolved. The CDR3 runs 12 residues. The V gene's germline CDR1 is SGHVS and CDR2 FNYEAQ. Trimming pared 2 bases from V and 7 bases from J, leaving 7 bases between. In nucleotides, the CDR3 is TGTGCCAGCAGCTTAAACGCCTATACGCAGTATTTT. Its protein is CASSLNAYTQYF.

The sample holds a few counts of this clonotype. The gene calls are TRBV19 and TRBJ1-1; D is undetermined. This CDR3 has 14 residues. CDR1 is LNHDA, CDR2 SQIVND, per germline (reference sequence). V lost 3 bases, J lost 0 bases, and 8 bases lay in between. The CDR3, as DNA: TGTGCCAGTAGTATCGGAACTTTGAACACTGAAGCTTTCTTT. This codes for CASSIGTLNTEAFF.

V is TRBV18 and J is TRBJ2-5; unclear D gene. The V gene lost 6 bases and the J gene lost 1 base, with 15 bases spanning the gap. From germline, CDR1 is KGHSH and CDR2 LQKENI. CDR3 size: 15 residues. This CDR3 reads CASSPYTASQETQYF. The CDR3 nucleotides read TGTGCCAGCTCCCCCTACACTGCCTCCCAAGAGACCCAGTACTTC.

Only a few counts were recorded for this clonotype. This rearrangement joins TRBV30 to TRBJ2-1; D call uncertain. Germline V gene sequence: CDR1 GTSNPN, CDR2 SVGIG (reference sequence). This CDR3 comprises 11 residues. Deletions cut 4 bases from V and 6 bases from J, with 7 bases between. The CDR3 bases are TGTGCCTGGATGGGGATCAATGAGCAGTTCTTC. The encoded protein is CAWMGINEQFF.

This rearrangement joins TRBV6-5 to TRBJ2-7; unclear D gene. The CDR3 spans 14 residues. Germline assignment: CDR1 MNHEY and CDR2 SVGAGI. V gave up 0 bases and J gave up 2 bases, with 8 bases separating them. The CDR3 reads CASSYSAGTYEQYF. CDR3 DNA sequence: TGTGCCAGCAGTTACTCGGCTGGTACCTACGAGCAGTACTTC.

This clonotype was seen a few times. The chain uses TRBV5-1 and TRBJ1-2; D call uncertain. Per the germline V gene, CDR1 is SGHRS and CDR2 is YFSETQ. This CDR3 region has 14 residues. V shed 0 bases and J shed 4 bases, with 10 bases lying between them. CDR3 loop: CASSLELGGYGYTF. Written as DNA, the CDR3 is TGCGCCAGCAGCTTGGAGCTGGGAGGCTATGGCTACACCTTC.

The chain joins TRBV19 to TRBJ2-1; TRBD2 might be the D (5 bases). Trimming took off 8 bases at V and 0 bases at J, with 8 bases between the two ends. Germline-derived CDR1 and CDR2 are LNHDA and SQIVND (reference sequence). CDR3 length: 13 residues. CDR3 sequence (DNA): TGTGCCAGTGAGGGTAACTCCTACAATGAGCAGTTCTTC. Translating it yields CASEGNSYNEQFF.